Shown below are 13 T cell receptor beta chains from a single sample sequenced in a study of T cells in Graves' hyperthyroidism and ophthalmopathy. The TCR beta CDR3 regions underwent amplification using RNA transcripts as the source. TCR CDR3 regions were first amplified by RT-PCR with HTBI primers. TCRdb ran MiXCR on the multiplex PCR reads and lists one entry per CDR3 protein. Here the sample spans about 580,000 distinct CDR3 sequences, around 13% being singletons. Source material: blood. These receptors all come from a young woman with Graves' hyperthyroidism that later progressed to Graves' ophthalmopathy.

This clonotype was recorded many times. The rearrangement uses TRBV12-3 or TRBV12-4 and TRBJ1-2, with TRBD1 as a possible D gene (5 bases). The CDR3 has 11 amino acids. Trimming removed 1 base at V and 13 bases at J, with 10 bases between. CDR3 region: CASSLDQGLTF. CDR3 coding DNA: TGTGCCAGCAGTTTAGACCAGGGCCTCACCTTC.

This clonotype was seen a few times. V and J are TRBV30 and TRBJ2-1; D uncertain. Trimming removed 0 bases from V and 5 bases from J, with 17 bases in between. The CDR3 length is 16 residues. Germline V lookup: CDR1 GTSNPN, CDR2 SVGIG (reference sequence). DNA of the CDR3: TGTGCCTGGAGTGTATTGTTGAGCCACATCGACAATGAGCAGTTCTTC. Its translation: CAWSVLLSHIDNEQFF.

The chain carries TRBV20-1 and TRBJ2-1; TRBD2 matches at 10 bases. With V trimmed by 0 bases and J by 7 bases, 9 bases remained unmatched. Germline assignment: CDR1 DFQATT and CDR2 SNEGSKA (reference sequence). The CDR3 covers 16 residues. The CDR3 reads CSARDSSSGSLNEQFF. CDR3 bases: TGCAGTGCTAGAGATTCGTCTAGCGGGAGTCTGAATGAGCAGTTCTTC.

CDR3 nucleotides: TGTGCCAGCACCCCCCGGCAGGGGCACAATGAGCAGTTCTTC. Translation gives CASTPRQGHNEQFF. The chain recombines TRBV12-3 or TRBV12-4 with TRBJ2-1; the D gene is possibly TRBD1 (6 bases). Trimming took 7 bases from V and 5 from J, leaving 15 bases between them. There are 14 residues in the CDR3.

The chain is built from TRBV7-9 and TRBJ1-3; D is possibly TRBD1 (5 bases). V lost 5 bases and J 0 bases, leaving 14 bases between the germline ends. CDR1 SEHNR and CDR2 FQNEAQ come from the germline V gene (reference sequence). The CDR3 is made up of 16 amino acids. In DNA, the CDR3 is TGTGCCAGCAGCCTCGGGACCCTGAGCTCTGGAAACACCATATATTTT. Translating it yields CASSLGTLSSGNTIYF. The whole variable domain, filled in from reference TRBV7-9 and TRBJ1-3, reads DTGVSQNPRHKITKRGQNVTFRCDPISEHNRLYWYRQTLGQGPEFLTYFQNEAQLEKSRLLSDRFSAERPKGSFSTLEIQRTEQGDSAMYLCASSLGTLSSGNTIYFGEGSWLTVV.

In this sample, this clonotype turned up a few times. The CDR3 reads CTSRGDRTYNEQFF. For the CDR3, the DNA is TGTACCAGTAGGGGGGACCGAACCTACAATGAGCAGTTCTTC. This chain uses TRBV7-2 with TRBJ2-1; D might be TRBD1 or TRBD2, each matching 6 bases. The germline gives CDR1 SGHTA, CDR2 FQGNSA. V shed 9 bases and J shed 2 bases, with 14 bases lying between them. The CDR3 contains 14 residues.

In its sample, this clonotype was seen many times. The junction differs from germline at one of its ends, possibly a read error. This chain joins TRBV30 and TRBJ1-4; D is unresolved. Germline V lookup: CDR1 GTSNPN, CDR2 SVGIG (reference sequence). The CDR3 spans 11 residues. The CDR3 sequence: CAGSAYEKLFF. CDR3 DNA sequence: TGTGCCGGGAGTGCATATGAAAAACTGTTTTTT.

This clonotype has ten or more counts. The chain recombines TRBV12-3 or TRBV12-4 with TRBJ2-1; 9 bases match TRBD2. CDR3 length: 15 amino acids. J gave up 2 bases and V 6 bases, and 5 bases lay outside the gene matches. The chain's CDR3 is CASSVSGRTYNEQFF. The CDR3 DNA is TGTGCCAGCAGCGTTAGCGGGAGAACCTACAATGAGCAGTTCTTC.

This clonotype has ten or more counts. This chain joins TRBV12-3 or TRBV12-4 and TRBJ2-2, with D possibly TRBD1 on 7 matching bases. This CDR3 has 16 residues. Trimming removed 6 bases from V and 5 bases from J, with 19 bases in between. The CDR3 reads CASRQGGNRRTGELFF. CDR3 bases: TGTGCCAGCAGGCAGGGGGGAAACAGGAGGACCGGGGAGCTGTTTTTT.

The rearrangement links TRBV24-1 to TRBJ2-5; 8 bases map to TRBD2. CDR1 and CDR2 (germline): KGHDR, SFDVKD. Germline trimming cut 6 bases from V and 2 bases from J; bases unmatched to any gene: 1. The CDR3 loop spans 13 amino acids. The CDR3 spells CATSLAGQETQYF. CDR3 DNA sequence: TGTGCCACCAGTTTAGCGGGGCAAGAGACCCAGTACTTC.

This clonotype was seen at least ten times. J is TRBJ2-1 and V is TRBV19; possibly TRBD2 for D (6 bases). The CDR3 spans 12 residues. Looked up from germline, CDR1 is LNHDA and CDR2 is SQIVND (reference sequence). Trimming took off 6 bases at V and 9 bases at J, with 12 bases between the two ends. The CDR3 protein is CASSWSGREQFF. The CDR3 nucleotides are TGTGCCAGTAGCTGGAGCGGGCGTGAGCAGTTCTTC.

CDR3 nucleotides: TGTGCCAGCAGCGTACGACTAGCGGGAGGTTCGGATACGCAGTATTTT. Translating it yields CASSVRLAGGSDTQYF. This sequence joins TRBV3-1 and TRBJ2-3; the match to TRBD2 covers 13 bases. CDR1 LGHDT and CDR2 YNNKEL come from the germline V gene (reference sequence). V shed 5 bases, J shed 6 bases, and the junction held 8 bases outside the gene matches. CDR3 length: 16 amino acids.

This clonotype was seen repeatedly, ten times or more. This chain links TRBV7-8 with TRBJ2-3, with 8 bases lining up with TRBD2. V lost 3 bases to trimming and J lost 0 bases; unmatched junction nucleotides: 17. Germline loops: CDR1 SGHVS, CDR2 FQNEAQ. The CDR3 length is 20 residues. This CDR3 reads CASSFSVAGGPIPSTDTQYF. Here the CDR3 DNA reads TGTGCCAGCAGCTTCAGCGTGGCGGGAGGACCCATTCCTAGCACAGATACGCAGTATTTT.